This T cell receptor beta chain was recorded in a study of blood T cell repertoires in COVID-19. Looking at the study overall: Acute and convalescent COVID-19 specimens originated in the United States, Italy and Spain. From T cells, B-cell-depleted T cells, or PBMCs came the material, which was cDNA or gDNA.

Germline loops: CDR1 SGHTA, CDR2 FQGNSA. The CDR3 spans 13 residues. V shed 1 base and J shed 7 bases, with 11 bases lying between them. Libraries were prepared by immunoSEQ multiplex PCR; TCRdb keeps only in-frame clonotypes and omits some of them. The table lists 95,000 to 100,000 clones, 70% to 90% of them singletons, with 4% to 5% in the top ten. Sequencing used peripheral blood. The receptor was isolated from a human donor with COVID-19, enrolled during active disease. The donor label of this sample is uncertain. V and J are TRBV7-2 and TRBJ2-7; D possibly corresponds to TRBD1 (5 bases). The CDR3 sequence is CASSLGGTGEQYF. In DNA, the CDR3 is TGTGCCAGCAGCTTAGGGGGCACCGGAGAGCAGTACTTC.